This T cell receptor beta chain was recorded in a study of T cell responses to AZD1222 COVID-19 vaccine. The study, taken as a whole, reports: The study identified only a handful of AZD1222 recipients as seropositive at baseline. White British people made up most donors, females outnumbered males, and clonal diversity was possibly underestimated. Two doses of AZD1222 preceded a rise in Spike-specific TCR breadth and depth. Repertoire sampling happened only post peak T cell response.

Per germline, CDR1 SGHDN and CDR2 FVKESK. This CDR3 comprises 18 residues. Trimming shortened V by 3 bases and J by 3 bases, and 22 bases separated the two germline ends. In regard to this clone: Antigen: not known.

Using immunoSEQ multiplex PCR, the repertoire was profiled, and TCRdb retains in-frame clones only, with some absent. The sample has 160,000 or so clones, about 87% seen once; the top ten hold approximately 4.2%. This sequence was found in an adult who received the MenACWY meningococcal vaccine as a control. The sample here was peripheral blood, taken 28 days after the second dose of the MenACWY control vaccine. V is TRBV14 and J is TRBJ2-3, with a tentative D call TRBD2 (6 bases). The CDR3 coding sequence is TGTGCCAGCAGCCAGGGGTTCACCGGGACTGGCCCGACAGATACGCAGTATTTT. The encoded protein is CASSQGFTGTGPTDTQYF.